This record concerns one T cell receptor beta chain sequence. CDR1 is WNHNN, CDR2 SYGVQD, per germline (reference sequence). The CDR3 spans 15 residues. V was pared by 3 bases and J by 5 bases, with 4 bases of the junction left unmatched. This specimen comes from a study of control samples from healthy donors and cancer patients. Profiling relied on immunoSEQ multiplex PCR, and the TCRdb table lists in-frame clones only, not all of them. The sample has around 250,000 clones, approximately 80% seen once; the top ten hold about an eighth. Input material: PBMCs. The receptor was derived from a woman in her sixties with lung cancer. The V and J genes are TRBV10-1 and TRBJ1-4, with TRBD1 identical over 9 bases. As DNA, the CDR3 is TGCGCCAGCAGTGACCCCGGGACAGGGAATGAAAAACTGTTTTTT. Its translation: CASSDPGTGNEKLFF.